The present TCR beta chain was sequenced within a study of cytomegalovirus exposure and HLA in healthy donors. Method: immunoSEQ multiplex PCR; TCRdb's copy keeps in-frame clones and lacks some. The repertoire holds about 170,000 clones, with about 86% as singletons. The donors were part of the validation cohort of more than 90 subjects. That cohort was separate from the first cohort, which comprised about 670 subjects. For this clone: Its antigen is not known.

General study results and limits: Across donors, most TCRs were seen rarely, yet some public ones were widespread. One later analysis, an examination of the 90 to 150 validation repertoires, found that first-cohort TCR clusters tended to co-occur in them.

Sequencing was done on a sample of PBMCs. The sequence was collected from a woman aged 18 to 35 in good health and CMV-seronegative.

In nucleotides, the CDR3 is TGCGCCAGCAGCGCCGGCGGGGGAGGGCCCACAGATACGCAGTATTTT. It encodes CASSAGGGGPTDTQYF. This chain joins TRBV5-1 and TRBJ2-3; 7 bases agree with TRBD2. The V and J ends lost 4 bases and 2 bases, in that order; junction bases with no gene match: 10. Germline V lookup: CDR1 SGHRS, CDR2 YFSETQ. This CDR3 contains 16 residues.